This T cell receptor beta chain was sequenced during a study of identical twins. Findings and caveats of the study: The same donors were not followed; conclusions instead depended on cross-sectional statistical analysis. Twin pairs had excess sharing that was weaker in beta out-of-frame sequences. Models underestimated TCR alpha sharing (out-of-frame) in monozygotic twins.

A few counts support this clonotype. The antigen is undetermined. The CDR3 loop spans 17 amino acids. V was pared by 2 bases and J by 1 base, with 21 bases between. The germline V gene encodes CDR1 DFQATT and CDR2 SNEGSKA (reference sequence). MiXCR, applied by TCRdb to the 5' RACE reads, yields one record per CDR3 protein. The table has 400,000 to 550,000 distinct CDR3 sequences, 13% to 15% seen once. The same sample was also studied in work on yellow fever vaccine responses in identical twins.

The source is a woman aged 18-29 years in good health. The chain is built from TRBV20-1 and TRBJ2-7, with D maybe TRBD2 (5 bases). Sequenced material: CD4+ T cells sorted from blood. The CDR3 DNA reads as TGCAGTGCTAGACGAAAGACTACGGGTGCTCTATCCTACGAGCAGTACTTC. This sequence encodes CSARRKTTGALSYEQYF.